Listed here are 27 T cell receptor beta chains from one sample, sequenced in a study of blood T cell repertoires in COVID-19. This table comes from immunoSEQ multiplex PCR, and its TCRdb copy is limited to in-frame clones, with some not included. The sample has around 140,000 clones; around four fifths are singletons. Material for sequencing was PBMCs or T cells enriched from blood (not recorded which). The receptors were sampled from a man aged 35-49 years with acute COVID-19.

This chain connects TRBV7-3 to TRBJ1-3; no clear D. This CDR3 spans 14 amino acids. From germline, CDR1 is SGHTA and CDR2 FQGTGA. Trimming removed 1 base from V and 3 bases from J, with 7 bases in between. In nucleotides, the CDR3 is TGTGCCAGCAGCTTAAGCGGGGATGGAAACACCATATATTTT. This translates into CASSLSGDGNTIYF.

V is TRBV12-3 or TRBV12-4 and J is TRBJ2-1; a possible D gene is TRBD2 (6 bases). CDR3 length equals 12 residues. As DNA, the CDR3 is TGTGCGGCCCGGATCGGAGGGCCAGAGCAGTTCTTC. The encoded protein is CAARIGGPEQFF.

This clone has a handful of counts. The V and J genes are TRBV5-6 and TRBJ1-1; 9 bases line up with TRBD1. V gave up 0 bases and J gave up 6 bases; unmatched junction bases: 6. The CDR3 runs 15 residues. Germline assignment: CDR1 SGHDT and CDR2 YYEEEE. The CDR3 region is CASSLVGTGWAEAFF. DNA of the CDR3: TGTGCCAGCAGCTTGGTAGGGACAGGGTGGGCTGAAGCTTTCTTT. The whole variable domain, remainder taken from reference TRBV5-6 and TRBJ1-1, is DAGVTQSPTHLIKTRGQQVTLRCSPKSGHDTVSWYQQALGQGPQFIFQYYEEEERQRGNFPDRFSGHQFPNYSSELNVNALLLGDSALYLCASSLVGTGWAEAFFGQGTRLTVV.

A single count supports this clone. This chain joins TRBV18 and TRBJ2-5, with 13 bases that match TRBD2. The CDR3 is 17 residues long. Germline-derived CDR1 and CDR2 are KGHSH and LQKENI. The V segment lost 1 base and the J segment 2 bases; nucleotides outside the gene matches: 4. The CDR3, as DNA: TGTGCCAGCTCACCACGGGGGACTAGCGGGGTTCAAGAGACCCAGTACTTC. Protein: CASSPRGTSGVQETQYF.

This clone has more than one count but fewer than ten. This rearrangement joins TRBV27 to TRBJ2-7, with a tentative D call TRBD2 (6 bases). Trimming pared 4 bases from V and 2 bases from J, leaving 18 bases between. CDR3 length equals 16 residues. Germline-derived CDR1 and CDR2 are MNHEY and SMNVEV (reference sequence). CDR3 coding DNA: TGTGCCAGCAGTTACGACATAGCGGCCTACGCCTACGAGCAGTACTTC. This translates into CASSYDIAAYAYEQYF.

This clone came up once. This chain joins TRBV5-1 and TRBJ2-3; possibly TRBD2 for D (6 bases). V was clipped by 2 bases and J by 2 bases, with 12 bases between them. CDR1 and CDR2 (germline): SGHRS, YFSETQ. CDR3 length equals 15 residues. CDR3 loop: CASSFADYNTDTQYF. In DNA form, the CDR3 reads TGCGCCAGCAGCTTTGCGGACTACAACACAGATACGCAGTATTTT.

As DNA, the CDR3 is TGTGCCAGCAGTGTAATGGCTAACACCGGGGAGCTGTTTTTT. It encodes CASSVMANTGELFF. The V call is TRBV6-4, the J call TRBJ2-2; D is ambiguous. The V end was cut by 4 bases, the J end by 2 bases, with 8 bases between. The CDR3 runs 14 residues. Germline V gene lookup returns CDR1 MRHNA and CDR2 SNTAGT.

The chain couples TRBV28 to TRBJ2-7, with TRBD1 matching over 8 bases. The CDR3 has 13 residues. With V trimmed by 0 bases and J by 5 bases, 0 bases remained unmatched. Germline values: CDR1 MDHEN, CDR2 SYDVKM. The chain's CDR3 is CASSLWTGDEQYF. CDR3 DNA sequence: TGTGCCAGCAGTTTATGGACAGGGGACGAGCAGTACTTC.

This clone was seen a few times. The chain carries TRBV2 and TRBJ1-3; D is possibly TRBD1 (6 bases). The CDR3 covers 16 residues. The V gene lost 1 base and the J gene lost 3 bases, with 13 bases spanning the gap. CDR1 is SNHLY, CDR2 FYNNEI, per germline. The CDR3 DNA follows: TGTGCCAGCAGTGAAGAGGACAGCCGTCTTGGAAACACCATATATTTT. This codes for CASSEEDSRLGNTIYF. The entire variable domain, with the rest obtained from reference TRBV2 and TRBJ1-3, is as follows: EPEVTQTPSHQVTQMGQEVILRCVPISNHLYFYWYRQILGQKVEFLVSFYNNEISEKSEIFDDQFSVERPDGSNFTLKIRSTKLEDSAMYFCASSEEDSRLGNTIYFGEGSWLTVV.

J is TRBJ2-3 and V is TRBV10-2; 8 bases fit TRBD2. CDR1 and CDR2 (germline): WSHSY, SAAADI. The CDR3 contains 13 residues. Trimming at V came to 6 bases and at J to 8 bases, leaving 7 bases not matched to a gene. CDR3 loop: CASRDGAGGTQYF. The CDR3 nucleotides read TGCGCCAGCAGGGACGGGGCGGGGGGTACGCAGTATTTT.

This chain joins TRBV7-8 and TRBJ1-4; D perhaps matches TRBD1 (6 bases). Trimming left V 3 bases short and J 8 bases short, with 13 bases between. Germline CDR1 reads SGHVS; CDR2 reads FQNEAQ. The CDR3 runs 14 residues. The CDR3: CASSFGQSAEKLFF. The CDR3 nucleotides are TGTGCCAGCAGCTTCGGACAGAGCGCCGAAAAACTGTTTTTT.

The gene calls are TRBV27 and TRBJ2-5; maybe TRBD2 (5 bases). Germline values: CDR1 MNHEY, CDR2 SMNVEV (reference sequence). The ends were cut back, 5 bases at V and 6 bases at J, with 10 bases in the middle. The CDR3 runs 12 residues. The CDR3 loop reads CASSPSGKTQYF. The CDR3 DNA follows: TGTGCCAGCAGTCCGTCGGGGAAGACCCAGTACTTC.

The rearrangement uses TRBV11-2 and TRBJ1-2; TRBD1 matches 12 bases. The V and J ends lost 3 bases and 8 bases, in that order; junction bases with no gene match: 4. The CDR3 is 14 amino acids. Germline CDR1 SGHAT, CDR2 FQNNGV. The CDR3 is CASSLGQGAEGYTF. CDR3 nucleotides: TGTGCCAGCAGCTTGGGACAGGGGGCCGAAGGCTACACCTTC.

This clone occurred once. V is TRBV4-2 and J is TRBJ2-1, with 15 bases aligning to TRBD2. Germline values: CDR1 LGHNA, CDR2 YNFKEQ. The junction had 12 bases not matched to a gene; V was cut back by 0 bases and J by 9 bases. The CDR3 consists of 19 residues. The CDR3 DNA reads TGTGCCAGCAGCCAAGAAATGGGACTAGCGGGGGGCTCCACAGGTGAGCAGTTCTTC. Protein: CASSQEMGLAGGSTGEQFF.

The CDR3 region has the DNA TGCGCCAGCAGCTTGGGCGACACACTGTCCTACAATGAGCAGTTCTTC. It specifies CASSLGDTLSYNEQFF. The chain has TRBV5-1 and TRBJ2-1; D gene uncertain. The germline CDR1 and CDR2 sequences are SGHRS and YFSETQ. V was trimmed by 0 bases and J by 1 base, leaving 11 bases between them. CDR3 length: 16 amino acids.

This chain connects TRBV9 to TRBJ2-5; TRBD2 agrees at 11 bases. After removal of 3 bases from V and 5 bases from J, the junction contained 6 bases not matched to a gene. The CDR3 is 15 residues long. Germline V gives CDR1 SGDLS, CDR2 YYNGEE. The CDR3 spells CASSEIAGGLETQYF. CDR3 nucleotide sequence: TGTGCCAGCAGCGAGATAGCGGGGGGGCTGGAGACCCAGTACTTC.

The gene calls are TRBV19 and TRBJ2-5; 11 bases agree with TRBD1. V lost 3 bases, J lost 4 bases, and 4 bases stayed unmatched. The CDR3 contains 15 residues. Per germline, CDR1 LNHDA and CDR2 SQIVND (reference sequence). CDR3 nucleotide sequence: TGTGCCAGTAGTATTGGACAGGGGGCTATAGAGACCCAGTACTTC. Translating it yields CASSIGQGAIETQYF.

The chain couples TRBV24-1 to TRBJ1-4, with TRBD1 matching 10 bases. Per the germline V gene, CDR1 is KGHDR and CDR2 is SFDVKD. This CDR3 has 16 amino acids. V gave up 2 bases and J gave up 4 bases; unmatched junction bases: 3. The CDR3 DNA is TGTGCCACCAGTGATTCCAGGACAGGGGGTAATGAAAAACTGTTTTTT. Protein sequence: CATSDSRTGGNEKLFF.

This clone was picked up one time. V is TRBV27 and J is TRBJ1-1, with D perhaps TRBD1 (6 bases). The germline CDR1 and CDR2 sequences are MNHEY and SMNVEV (reference sequence). This CDR3 contains 13 residues. V dropped 2 bases and J dropped 5 bases, with 9 bases sitting between them. CDR3 in amino acids: CASSLTGKTEAFF. The CDR3 nucleotides are TGTGCCAGCAGTTTAACAGGGAAGACTGAAGCTTTCTTT.

The V gene is TRBV6-5, the J gene TRBJ2-2, with TRBD2 as a possible D gene (5 bases). The germline V gene has CDR1 MNHEY and CDR2 SVGAGI. The CDR3 has 12 residues. The germline V and J ends were trimmed by 8 bases and 2 bases, with 6 bases remaining between them. CDR3 in amino acids: CASGSNTGELFF. CDR3 nucleotides: TGTGCCAGCGGGAGTAACACCGGGGAGCTGTTTTTT.

The rearrangement joins TRBV12-3 or TRBV12-4 to TRBJ1-2; maybe TRBD1 (6 bases). The CDR3 extends over 13 amino acids. V lost 2 bases to trimming and J lost 8 bases, with 12 bases between them. The CDR3 sequence: CASSLWGQEGYTF. CDR3 nucleotides: TGTGCCAGCAGTTTATGGGGGCAGGAAGGCTACACCTTC.

The chain employs TRBV27 and TRBJ2-7; 7 bases fit TRBD2. Germline CDR1 and CDR2: MNHEY and SMNVEV (reference sequence). V gave up 3 bases and J gave up 4 bases; unmatched junction bases: 9. The CDR3 totals 15 residues. The CDR3 reads CASSFVGGSQYEQYF. The DNA of the CDR3 is TGTGCCAGCAGTTTCGTCGGCGGGAGTCAATACGAGCAGTACTTC.

This clone was detected only a few times. The chain combines TRBV18 with TRBJ1-1, with unresolved D. Germline V lookup: CDR1 KGHSH, CDR2 LQKENI. The CDR3 extends over 14 amino acids. V was cut by 1 base and J by 11 bases, with 17 bases left in between. This chain's CDR3 is CASSPQFEASEAFF. CDR3 bases: TGTGCCAGCTCACCACAGTTTGAGGCCTCGGAGGCTTTCTTT.

This chain joins TRBV19 and TRBJ2-2; the D gene is possibly TRBD1 (6 bases). The V gene lost 6 bases and the J gene lost 6 bases, with 11 bases spanning the gap. Germline CDR1 reads LNHDA; CDR2 reads SQIVND (reference sequence). The CDR3 extends over 13 amino acids. In DNA form, the CDR3 reads TGTGCCAGTAGATACCAGGGGCCCGGGGAGCTGTTTTTT. This codes for CASRYQGPGELFF.

The V gene is TRBV5-1, the J gene TRBJ1-1; D unclear. The CDR3 sequence is 18 residues long. Looked up from germline, CDR1 is SGHRS and CDR2 is YFSETQ. The V end was cut by 0 bases, the J end by 1 base, with 19 bases between. The CDR3: CASSLASARPQRNTEAFF. In DNA, the CDR3 is TGCGCCAGCAGCTTGGCCTCTGCCAGGCCTCAGAGGAACACTGAAGCTTTCTTT.

CDR3 sequence (DNA): TGTGCCAGTAATGAGGTGTCAGGGGGCAATCAGCCCCAGCATTTT. It encodes CASNEVSGGNQPQHF. The chain employs TRBV19 and TRBJ1-5; a weak D match, TRBD1 (6 bases). The V end was cut by 7 bases, the J end by 2 bases, with 15 bases between. This CDR3 is 15 amino acids long. Per the germline V gene, CDR1 is LNHDA and CDR2 is SQIVND (reference sequence). The whole variable domain, remainder taken from reference TRBV19 and TRBJ1-5, is DGGITQSPKYLFRKEGQNVTLSCEQNLNHDAMYWYRQDPGQGLRLIYYSQIVNDFQKGDIAEGYSVSREKKESFPLTVTSAQKNPTAFYLCASNEVSGGNQPQHFGDGTRLSIL.

The genes are TRBV28 and TRBJ2-7; 8 nucleotides match TRBD2. CDR1 is MDHEN and CDR2 is SYDVKM in the germline V gene. The CDR3 is made up of 13 amino acids. After removal of 11 bases from V and 5 bases from J, the junction contained 11 bases not matched to a gene. CDR3 nucleotides: TGTGCCCTAGGGGCGGGGGGCTGGAACGAGCAGTACTTC. Residues: CALGAGGWNEQYF.